This TCR beta chain was identified in a study of shared clonotypes between healthy human individuals. At the level of the study: Donors, aged 18 to 49, were a couple of women and three men.

Broader study findings: Rarefaction gave evidence that sorted-subset sequencing remained incomplete despite large depth. It was expected that sequencing depth would affect clonotype sharing among donors.

Only CD45RO-negative cells positively selected for CCR7 counted as naive CD8 cells, so terminally differentiated effector memory CD45RA+ cells were excluded. Nashville, Tennessee was home to all donors, who were Caucasian adults. Some clones are missing from TCRdb's copy, which holds only in-frame ones; the method was immunoSEQ multiplex PCR. The sample has some 740,000 clones; 92% are singletons. As to this clone: The antigen is undetermined.

Germline-derived CDR1 and CDR2 are SGHTA and FQGNSA. Trimming took 5 bases from V and 1 from J; bases not matched to a gene: 5. The CDR3 runs 15 residues. Sample: naive CD8+ T cells sorted from blood. The chain couples TRBV7-2 to TRBJ1-2; 9 bases map to TRBD1. This TCR was sampled from a man aged 25 to 45 in good health. CDR3 amino acids: CASSTWTGDNYGYTF. CDR3 DNA sequence: TGTGCCAGCAGCACCTGGACAGGGGATAACTATGGCTACACCTTC.